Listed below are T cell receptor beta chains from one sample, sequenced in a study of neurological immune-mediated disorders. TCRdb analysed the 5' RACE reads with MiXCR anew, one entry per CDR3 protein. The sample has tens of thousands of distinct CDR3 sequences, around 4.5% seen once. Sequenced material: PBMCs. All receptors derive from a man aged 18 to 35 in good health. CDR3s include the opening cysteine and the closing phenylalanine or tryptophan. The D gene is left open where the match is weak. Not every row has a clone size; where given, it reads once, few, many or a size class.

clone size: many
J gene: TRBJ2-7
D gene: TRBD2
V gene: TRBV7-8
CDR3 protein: CASSLEAGDYYEQYF
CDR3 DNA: TGTGCCAGCAGCTTAGAGGCGGGGGACTACTACGAGCAGTACTTC

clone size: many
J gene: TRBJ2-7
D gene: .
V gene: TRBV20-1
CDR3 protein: CSARSGGKPYEQYF
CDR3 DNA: TGCAGTGCCAGGTCGGGCGGAAAACCCTACGAGCAGTACTTC

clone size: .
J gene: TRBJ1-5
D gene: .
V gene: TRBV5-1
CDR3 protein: CASSFYICSQAGGNQPQHF
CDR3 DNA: .

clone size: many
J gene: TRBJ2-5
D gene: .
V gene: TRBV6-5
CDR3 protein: CASSSGVMETQYF
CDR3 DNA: TGTGCCAGCAGTTCAGGGGTTATGGAGACCCAGTACTTC

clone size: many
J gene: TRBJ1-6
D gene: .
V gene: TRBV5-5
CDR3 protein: CASSFPRVNSPLHF
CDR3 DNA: TGTGCCAGCAGCTTCCCCAGGGTAAATTCACCCCTCCACTTT

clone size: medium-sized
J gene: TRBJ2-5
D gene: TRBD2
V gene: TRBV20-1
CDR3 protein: CSAAPLAAGVQETQYF
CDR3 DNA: TGCAGTGCCGCCCCTCTTGCGGCGGGGGTCCAAGAGACCCAGTACTTC

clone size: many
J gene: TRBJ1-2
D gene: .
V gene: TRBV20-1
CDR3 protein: CSAATLGYTF
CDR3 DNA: TGCAGTGCCGCGACGCTTGGCTACACCTTC

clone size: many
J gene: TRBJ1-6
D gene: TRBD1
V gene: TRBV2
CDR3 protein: CASTGTGDSPLHF
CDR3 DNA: TGTGCCAGCACCGGGACAGGGGATTCACCCCTCCACTTT

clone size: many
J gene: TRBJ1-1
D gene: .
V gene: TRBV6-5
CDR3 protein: CASSYSIGRRNTEAFF
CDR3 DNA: TGTGCCAGCAGTTACTCGATCGGCAGGAGAAACACTGAAGCTTTCTTT

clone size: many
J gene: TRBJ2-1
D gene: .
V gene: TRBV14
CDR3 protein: CASSQVHVYNEQFF
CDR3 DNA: TGTGCCAGCAGCCAGGTGCACGTTTACAATGAGCAGTTCTTC

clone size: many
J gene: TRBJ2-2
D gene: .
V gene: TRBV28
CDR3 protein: CASSEPPLPGELFF
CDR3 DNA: TGTGCCAGCAGTGAGCCCCCTCTTCCGGGGGAGCTGTTTTTT

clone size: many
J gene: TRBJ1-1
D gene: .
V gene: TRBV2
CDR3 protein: CASSVGTLGPEAFF
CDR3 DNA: TGTGCCAGCAGTGTCGGCACCTTAGGGCCTGAAGCTTTCTTT

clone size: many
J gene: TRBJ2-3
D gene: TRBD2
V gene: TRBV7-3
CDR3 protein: CASSLAGSGGPTDTQYF
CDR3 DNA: TGTGCCAGCAGCTTAGCTGGTAGCGGGGGACCCACAGATACGCAGTATTTT

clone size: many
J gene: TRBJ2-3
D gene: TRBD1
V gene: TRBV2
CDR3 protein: CASTWDSFADTQYF
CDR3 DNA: TGTGCCAGCACTTGGGACAGTTTCGCAGATACGCAGTATTTT

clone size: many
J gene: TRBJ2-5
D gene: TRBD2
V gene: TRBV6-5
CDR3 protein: CASRLTRLAQETQYF
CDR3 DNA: TGTGCCAGCAGATTGACAAGACTAGCGCAAGAGACCCAGTACTTC

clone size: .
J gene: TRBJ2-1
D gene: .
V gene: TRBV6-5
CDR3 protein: CASSTHRSSYNEQFF
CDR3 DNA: TGTGCCAGCAGTACTCACAGGTCCTCCTACAATGAGCAGTTCTTC

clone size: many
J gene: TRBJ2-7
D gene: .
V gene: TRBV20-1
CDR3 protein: CSARDWGEQYF
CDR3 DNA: TGCAGTGCTAGAGACTGGGGAGAGCAGTACTTC

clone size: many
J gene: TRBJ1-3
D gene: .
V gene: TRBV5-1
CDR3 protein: CASSLDVSSGNTIYF
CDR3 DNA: TGCGCCAGCAGCTTGGACGTCTCCTCTGGAAACACCATATATTTT

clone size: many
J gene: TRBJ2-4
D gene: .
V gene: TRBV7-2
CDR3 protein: CASSGRSAVGAKNIQYF
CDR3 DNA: TGTGCCAGCAGTGGGAGAAGCGCGGTTGGGGCCAAAAACATTCAGTACTTC

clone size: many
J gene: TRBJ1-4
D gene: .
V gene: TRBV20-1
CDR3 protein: CSARATVDATNEKLFF
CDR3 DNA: TGCAGTGCTAGAGCCACTGTGGACGCAACTAATGAAAAACTGTTTTTT

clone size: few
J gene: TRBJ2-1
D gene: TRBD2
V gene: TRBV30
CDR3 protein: CAWSEKGLAADEQFF
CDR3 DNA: TGTGCCTGGAGTGAAAAGGGACTAGCGGCGGATGAGCAGTTCTTC

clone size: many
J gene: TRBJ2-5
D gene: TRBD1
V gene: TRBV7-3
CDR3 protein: CASSRTGEETQYF
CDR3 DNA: TGTGCCAGCAGCCGTACAGGGGAAGAGACCCAGTACTTC

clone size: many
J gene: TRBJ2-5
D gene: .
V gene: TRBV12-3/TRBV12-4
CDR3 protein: CASSSRTKTGLETQYF
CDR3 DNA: TGTGCCAGCAGTTCCCGAACAAAGACAGGTTTGGAGACCCAGTACTTC

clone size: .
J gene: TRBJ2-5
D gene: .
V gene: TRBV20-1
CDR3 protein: CSARIQETQYF
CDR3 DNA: TGCAGTGCTAGAATTCAAGAGACCCAGTACTTC

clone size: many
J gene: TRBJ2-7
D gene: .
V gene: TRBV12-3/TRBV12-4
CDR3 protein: CASSRLLFSSYEQYF
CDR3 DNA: TGTGCCAGCAGCCGTTTATTATTTAGCTCCTACGAGCAGTACTTC

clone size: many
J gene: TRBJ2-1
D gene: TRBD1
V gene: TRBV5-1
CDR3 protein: CASSPSGQVSYNEQFF
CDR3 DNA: TGCGCCAGCAGCCCCTCGGGACAGGTCTCCTACAATGAGCAGTTCTTC

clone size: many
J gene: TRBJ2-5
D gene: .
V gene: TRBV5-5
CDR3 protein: CASSLSGEETQYF
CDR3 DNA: TGTGCCAGCAGCTTATCGGGGGAAGAGACCCAGTACTTC

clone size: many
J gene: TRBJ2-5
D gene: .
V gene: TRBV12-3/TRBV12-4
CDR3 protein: CASSLARQNLIQYF
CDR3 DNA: TGTGCCAGCAGTTTAGCGCGGCAGAACTTGATCCAGTACTTC

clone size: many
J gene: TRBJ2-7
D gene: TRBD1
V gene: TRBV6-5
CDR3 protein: CASSYRVVTGGLPYEQYF
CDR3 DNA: TGTGCCAGCAGTTACCGAGTCGTGACAGGGGGCCTTCCCTACGAGCAGTACTTC

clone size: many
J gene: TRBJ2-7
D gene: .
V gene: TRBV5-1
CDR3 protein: CASSDLRGYEQYF
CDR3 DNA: TGCGCCAGCAGCGACCTTCGGGGTTACGAGCAGTACTTC

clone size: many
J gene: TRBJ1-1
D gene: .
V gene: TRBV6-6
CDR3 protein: CASSQTSGGKVGEAFF
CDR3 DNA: TGTGCCAGCAGCCAAACCTCCGGGGGTAAGGTTGGGGAAGCTTTCTTT

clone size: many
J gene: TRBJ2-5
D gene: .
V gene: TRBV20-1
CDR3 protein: CSAAGDQETQYF
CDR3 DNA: TGCAGTGCGGCCGGGGACCAAGAGACCCAGTACTTC

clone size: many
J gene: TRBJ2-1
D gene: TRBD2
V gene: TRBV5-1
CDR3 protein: CASSIHSGGAYNEQFF
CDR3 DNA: TGCGCCAGCAGCATTCATAGCGGGGGGGCCTACAATGAGCAGTTCTTC

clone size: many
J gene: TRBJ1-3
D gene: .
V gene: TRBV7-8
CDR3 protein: CASSLTPQSPGSGSGNTIYF
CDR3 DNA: TGTGCCAGCAGCTTAACCCCGCAAAGTCCGGGGTCGGGCTCTGGAAACACCATATATTTT

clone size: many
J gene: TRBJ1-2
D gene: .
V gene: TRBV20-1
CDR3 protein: CSARDNNYGYTF
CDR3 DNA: TGCAGTGCTCGGGACAATAACTATGGCTACACCTTC

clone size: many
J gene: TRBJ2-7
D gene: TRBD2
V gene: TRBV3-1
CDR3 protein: CASSPYSSGGRPYEQYF
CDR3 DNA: TGTGCCAGCAGCCCCTATTCTAGCGGGGGGAGACCCTACGAGCAGTACTTC

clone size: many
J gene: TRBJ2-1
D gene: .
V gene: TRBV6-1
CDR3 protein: CASTGGGSTRNEQFF
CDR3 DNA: TGTGCCAGCACCGGAGGGGGAAGTACTAGGAATGAGCAGTTCTTC

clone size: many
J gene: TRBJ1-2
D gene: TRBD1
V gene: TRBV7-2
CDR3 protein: CASNAGTGSYGYTF
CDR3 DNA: TGTGCCAGCAATGCCGGGACAGGGAGCTATGGCTACACCTTC

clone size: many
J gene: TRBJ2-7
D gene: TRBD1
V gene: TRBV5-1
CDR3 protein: CASSLVQGAWGDSYEQYF
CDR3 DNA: TGCGCCAGCAGCTTGGTACAGGGGGCGTGGGGGGACTCCTACGAGCAGTACTTC

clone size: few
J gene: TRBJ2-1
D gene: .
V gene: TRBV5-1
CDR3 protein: CASSSIPYNEQFF
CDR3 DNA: TGCGCCAGCAGCAGCATTCCCTACAATGAGCAGTTCTTC

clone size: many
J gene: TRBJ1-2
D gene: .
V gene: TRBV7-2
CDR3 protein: CASSLGWDYGYTF
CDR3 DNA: TGTGCCAGCAGCTTAGGCTGGGACTATGGCTACACCTTC

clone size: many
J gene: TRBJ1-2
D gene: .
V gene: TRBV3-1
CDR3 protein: CASSHRPGNYGYTF
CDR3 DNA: TGTGCCAGCAGCCACAGACCGGGAAACTATGGCTACACCTTC

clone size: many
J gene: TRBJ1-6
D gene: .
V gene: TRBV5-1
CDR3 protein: CASSLVPDNSPLHF
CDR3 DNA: TGCGCCAGCAGCTTGGTGCCAGATAATTCACCCCTCCACTTT

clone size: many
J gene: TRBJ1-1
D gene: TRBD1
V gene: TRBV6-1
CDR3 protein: CASSAGQDEAFF
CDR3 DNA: TGTGCCAGCAGTGCCGGACAGGATGAAGCTTTCTTT

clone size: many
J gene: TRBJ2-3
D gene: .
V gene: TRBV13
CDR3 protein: CASSLGTSQYF
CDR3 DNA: TGTGCCAGCAGCCTCGGGACATCGCAGTACTTT

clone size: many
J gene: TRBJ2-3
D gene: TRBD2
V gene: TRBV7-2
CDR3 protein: CASSLYPAGGPGDTQYF
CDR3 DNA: TGTGCCAGCAGCTTATACCCGGCGGGGGGGCCAGGAGATACGCAGTATTTT

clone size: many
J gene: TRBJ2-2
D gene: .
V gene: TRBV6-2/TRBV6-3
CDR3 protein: CASSPRGTPNTGELFF
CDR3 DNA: TGTGCCAGCAGTCCCCGGGGGACTCCGAACACCGGGGAGCTGTTTTTT

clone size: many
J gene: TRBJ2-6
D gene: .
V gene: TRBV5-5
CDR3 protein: CASRAGSPFSGANVLTF
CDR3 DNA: TGTGCCAGCAGGGCGGGCAGTCCCTTCTCTGGGGCCAACGTCCTGACTTTC

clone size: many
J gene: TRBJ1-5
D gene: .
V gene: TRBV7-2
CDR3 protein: CASSLDGRDNQPQHF
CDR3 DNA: TGTGCCAGCAGCTTAGACGGCCGGGACAATCAGCCCCAGCATTTT

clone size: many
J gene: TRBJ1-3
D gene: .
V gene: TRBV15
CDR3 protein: CATSRDPGRGSGNTIYF
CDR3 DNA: TGTGCCACCAGCAGAGACCCAGGTCGGGGATCAGGAAACACCATATATTTT

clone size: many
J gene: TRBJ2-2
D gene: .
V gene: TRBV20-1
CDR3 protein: CSAKPHLTGELFF
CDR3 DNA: TGCAGTGCTAAACCTCATCTCACCGGGGAGCTGTTTTTT

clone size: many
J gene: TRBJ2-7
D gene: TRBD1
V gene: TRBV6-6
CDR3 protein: CASSYSEGGHEQYF
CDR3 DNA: TGTGCCAGCAGTTACTCGGAAGGGGGCCACGAGCAGTACTTC

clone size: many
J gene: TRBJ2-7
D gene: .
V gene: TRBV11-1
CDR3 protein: CASSLLLGPSYEQYF
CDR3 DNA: TGTGCCAGCAGCTTATTGCTGGGCCCCTCCTACGAGCAGTACTTC

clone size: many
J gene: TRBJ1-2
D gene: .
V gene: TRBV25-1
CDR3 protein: CATTSNYGYTF
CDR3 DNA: TGTGCCACAACATCTAACTATGGCTACACCTTC

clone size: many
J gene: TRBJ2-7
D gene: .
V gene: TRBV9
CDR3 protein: CASSVGVREGGEQYF
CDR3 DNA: TGTGCCAGCAGCGTAGGGGTCAGGGAAGGCGGCGAGCAGTACTTC

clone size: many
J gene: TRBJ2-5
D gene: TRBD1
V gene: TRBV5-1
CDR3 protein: CASSRTQGAAETQYF
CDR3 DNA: TGCGCCAGCAGCCGAACACAGGGGGCGGCGGAGACCCAGTACTTC

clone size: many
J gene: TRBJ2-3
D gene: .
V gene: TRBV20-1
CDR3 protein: CSARDLRGVVYTQYF
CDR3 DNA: TGCAGTGCTAGAGACCTCCGGGGAGTGGTATATACGCAGTATTTT

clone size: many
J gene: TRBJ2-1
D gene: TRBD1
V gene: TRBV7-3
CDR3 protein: CASSTKTGGDSYNEQFF
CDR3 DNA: TGTGCCAGCAGCACGAAGACAGGGGGCGACTCCTACAATGAGCAGTTCTTC